Sequencing of this T cell receptor (beta chain) was carried out in a study of cytomegalovirus exposure and HLA in healthy donors (dated by TCRdb to the late 2010s). For the study in its entirety: According to an earlier analysis of a few hundred of the donors, 150 million to 200 million T cells yielded roughly 110 million unique TCR beta sequences and around 300 Gb of sequence data. A handful of DR-DQ haplotypes were handled as single units for association and clustering because linkage in the cohort was strong. Genome-wide SNP genotypes for about 65% of the roughly 670 donors were used in a later genetic analysis, which treated that subset as a discovery cohort. Donor age, sex, ethnicity and CMV serostatus were collected together with the repertoire data. On average, roughly 240,000 unique TCR beta nucleotide sequences were sequenced per donor among a few hundred genotyped donors of the cohort, with roughly 19% of those sequences being non-productive. To predict cytomegalovirus infection status, the study combined high-throughput TCR immunosequencing, statistical association of individual TCRs with disease status, and machine learning. Of the 300 to 500 genotyped donors, roughly 76% were placed in the genetic ancestry cluster associated with self-reported Caucasian donors. An early release covering over 500 HLA-typed donors comprised approximately 290 gigabases of sequencing data and approximately 85 million unique TCR sequences. In addition to the first cohort of around 670 subjects, a separate validation cohort of approximately 120 different subjects was used. HLA typing covered class I and class II loci at four-digit resolution. In the later analysis, no new phenotypic data were used to find candidate immune exposures; instead, reliance was placed on TCR beta sequences and their occurrence across donors. The study aimed to test whether cataloging public T cell receptors could reveal signatures of past pathogen exposure. The number of typed donors differed by locus: about 629-630 for A, B, C, DRB1 and DQB1; about 520 for DQA1; some 590 for DPA1; and some 450 for DPB1. To study patterns of TCR occurrence, a later analysis re-analyzed previously published TCR beta repertoires from just over 650 donors and added high-resolution HLA genotyping. Every repertoire in the discovery cohort had been generated on one and the same sequencing platform. The study profiled the T cell repertoires of hundreds of subjects by immunosequencing and related them to cytomegalovirus serostatus. An earlier analysis of 587 of the donors applied high-throughput TCR beta sequencing to assess whether each TCR beta V gene segment acted as functional or pseudogenic. The investigation overall reported the following: HLA typing was unavailable for some donors at each locus, so association tests used only the typed subset. This cohort had only TCR beta chains sequenced, and the lack of alpha or paired-chain data limited which features could be detected. A later analysis found that TCR association rates varied across HLA loci, with DRB1 alleles showing the most associated TCRs and HLA-C alleles the fewest. The 87-base-pair reads could not distinguish some IMGT-functional V segments, including TRBV6-2 and TRBV6-3, so those segments were excluded. A group of highly shared sequence variants was considered likely to be a technical artifact of the sequencing pipeline. In a later genetic analysis, fewer N-insertions in productive TCRs were reported among donors in an Asian-associated ancestry cluster than the roughly 640-donor mean. Linkage disequilibrium might explain the correlated functional status among segregating V segments, but an unknown experimental factor could not be ruled out. A further reported finding was that TCR beta sequences accurately predicted the HLA-A and HLA-B alleles for most subjects in the first cohort. A later genetic analysis associated a missense DCLRE1C variant with V-gene and J-gene trimming of TCR beta chains, and an independent cohort replicated the association. In a later analysis, most CMV-associated TCR beta chains were found to appear HLA-restricted, with HLA associations seemingly driven largely by CMV exposure. The only immune exposure information available for the cohort was CMV serostatus. Compared with equally common non-associated chains, HLA-associated TCR beta chains in a later analysis were more clonally expanded and had lower generation probabilities. Because counts were too low, approximately 18 rarely observed V segments, including chromosome 9 orphons, were excluded from the earlier analysis of around 590 of the donors. In vitro tests confirmed that three of the cytomegalovirus-associated TCR beta chains recognize cytomegalovirus antigens. The authors suggested that the approach could potentially be extended to other disease states and immunological phenotypes. In the study, approximately 150 TCR beta chains were listed as associated with cytomegalovirus. The presence/absence analyses assumed that sequencing depth was roughly uniform across donors, and that assumption may not be true. When HLA alleles, especially DR and DQ, strongly co-occurred, TCR associations were difficult to assign to individual alleles. Across donors, most TCR sequences were observed very rarely, whereas some public TCRs were present in many individuals. The classifier was reported to diagnose cytomegalovirus status with high specificity and sensitivity in both the original cohort and the validation cohort. Specific HLA alleles were associated with 18,000 or so TCR beta sequences at a false discovery rate of 0.05 in a later analysis. Several of the top co-occurrence clusters appeared to be linked to parvovirus B19, influenza, CMV and Epstein-Barr virus, according to a later analysis. An earlier analysis of approximately 500 of the donors showed that most TCR beta V segments appeared in productive rearrangements either about 87% or about 30% of the time, which broadly matched IMGT annotations.

This clone was recorded many times. Its antigen remains undetermined. There are no base qualities to consult, and no much larger clone falls within one base. The sample carries other DNA sequences with the same CDR3. The cohort was made up of 650 to 700 healthy bone marrow donors. At the time of sampling, every cohort member was nominally healthy, though immune exposures that went unrecorded were likely present. The donor was CMV seropositive and belonged to the group of 270 or so seropositive cohort members. A peripheral blood sample was provided by each donor, and peripheral blood mononuclear cells were used for TCR beta sequencing. The Qiagen DNeasy Blood Extraction Kit was used to extract genomic DNA from the blood cell samples. Library preparation used the immunoSEQ multiplex PCR assay. For the multiplex PCR, a mixture combining 60 forward primers for TCR Vbeta segments and 13 reverse primers for TCR Jbeta segments was used. A multiplex PCR assay on genomic DNA amplified the CDR3 region of rearranged TCR beta genes. The amplified TCR beta libraries were sequenced on the Illumina HiSeq System as 87-base-pair reads. Per the source publication's procedure: A later analysis counted around 72 million unique TCR beta chains across the roughly 700 repertoires, and roughly 9.9 million of these chains were shared by at least two donors. A nearest-neighbor algorithm error-corrected the raw reads and collapsed the reads into unique sequences, merging closely related sequences to remove PCR and sequencing errors. Alignment of CDR3 sequences to IMGT reference sequences was used to assign V, D and J gene segments. Each retained sequence needed at least a six-nucleotide match to both a V gene segment and a J gene segment. A rearrangement was called productive if the CDR3 had no stop codons and remained in frame with V and J, and every other rearrangement was called non-productive. CDR3 was defined by IMGT convention, running from the second conserved V-encoded cysteine to the conserved J-encoded phenylalanine. Sequences without an unambiguous match to a single V gene segment were excluded from the earlier analysis of 450 to 750 of the donors. In an earlier analysis of more than 500 of the donors, a V segment was called functional when productive rearrangements were above 56.7%, and segregating when the standard deviation between donors exceeded 5%. A statistical classification framework was built for diagnosing cytomegalovirus status from the catalog of TCR beta chain sequences. A later analysis assigned V and J genes by comparing TCR nucleotide sequences with IMGT/GENE-DB human TR gene sequences. In a later analysis, CDR3 sequences and most-parsimonious VDJ recombination scenarios were assigned using the TCRdist pipeline. In a later analysis, every TCR beta chain was defined by the combination of its CDR3 amino acid sequence and its V-gene family, and reads without a unique V-gene family were dropped. In a later analysis, around 650 highly shared, low-generation-probability nucleotide sequences were removed to address suspected cross-contamination and a sequencing artifact. A later analysis calculated a clonal expansion index for each public chain from normalized within-repertoire ranks of inferred template counts. In a later analysis, generation probabilities were computed with a VDJ recombination model fitted to out-of-frame rearrangements, and the resulting probabilities were checked against IGoR. Hypergeometric tests were used in a later analysis to score TCR-TCR, TCR-HLA and TCR-CMV co-occurrence, with a repertoire-size bias correction applied to the TCR pairs. To estimate false discovery rates, a later analysis permuted the HLA or CMV assignments 20 times. In a later analysis, co-occurring TCRs were grouped with DBSCAN, and TCRdist sequence similarity was added when clustering was performed within HLA-allele-positive subsets. For co-occurrence clustering, repertoires with fewer than 30,000 or more than 120,000 public chains were excluded, along with about five repertoires with anomalous nucleotide sharing. Imported from immuneACCESS, the table was reduced by TCRdb to in-frame sequences with V and J called. These copies leave out some clones; in studies compared against another copy, an unresolved V gene accounts for under half, and the cause of the remainder is not known. The V and J calls and clone size were taken over from that table, and D and trimming were inferred from the DNA. Across this sample there are 150,000 to 200,000 clones, with around four fifths seen only once. Of the sample, over 8% falls within the top ten clones.

The trim is 2 bases for V and 5 bases for J, with a gap of 7 bases between the germline ends. CDR1 and CDR2, looked up from the germline V gene (reference sequence), are SEHNR and FQNEAQ. The CDR3 runs 13 residues from the cysteine to the phenylalanine. The retained sequence is limited to the CDR3, 39 bases, with the frame set at the first base. Material: PBMCs. This sequence uses TRBV7-9 and TRBJ1-5, and TRBD1 may be the D gene, going by 6 matching bases. This sequence was found in a man aged 18-30 years in good health and CMV-seropositive. The CDR3 sequence is CASSLSGDQPQHF. DNA sequence: TGTGCCAGCAGCTTATCAGGGGATCAGCCCCAGCATTTT.